One sample yielded the 31 T cell receptor beta chains listed below, sequenced in a study of cytomegalovirus exposure and HLA in healthy donors. Repertoires were generated with immunoSEQ multiplex PCR, while TCRdb's copy carries only in-frame clones and drops some. The profile shows roughly 170,000 clones, roughly four fifths of them singletons. Sequencing used PBMCs. The receptors here all came from a woman younger than 30 in good health and CMV-seropositive.

This clone was seen only a few times. The chain combines TRBV7-9 with TRBJ1-1, with 8 nucleotides matching TRBD1. The CDR3 has 13 amino acids. The J segment lost 7 bases and the V segment lost 2 bases, leaving 3 bases of the junction unmatched. Looked up from germline, CDR1 is SEHNR and CDR2 is FQNEAQ (reference sequence). CDR3 loop: CASSLPGQGEAFF. CDR3 bases: TGTGCCAGCAGCTTACCCGGACAGGGTGAAGCTTTCTTT.

The rearrangement joins TRBV7-9 to TRBJ2-7, with TRBD1 as a possible D gene (6 bases). The germline gives CDR1 SEHNR, CDR2 FQNEAQ (reference sequence). This CDR3 has 11 amino acids. V was clipped by 4 bases and J by 7 bases, with 8 bases between them. The CDR3, as DNA: TGTGCCAGCAGCTCCGGACAGGAGCAGTACTTC. It encodes CASSSGQEQYF.

The chain combines TRBV11-2 with TRBJ1-3, with TRBD1 matching over 9 bases. CDR3 length: 14 amino acids. Losses at the gene ends were 5 bases for V and 8 bases for J; bases not matched to a gene: 7. Germline V gene sequence: CDR1 SGHAT, CDR2 FQNNGV. CDR3 nucleotide sequence: TGTGCCAGCAGCCCAACAGGGGGCAGATACACCATATATTTT. This codes for CASSPTGGRYTIYF.

V is TRBV13 and J is TRBJ1-2; the match to TRBD1 covers 11 bases. The CDR3 totals 16 residues. CDR1 PRHDT and CDR2 FYEKMQ come from the germline V gene (reference sequence). The junction had 10 bases not matched to a gene; V was cut back by 6 bases and J by 4 bases. CDR3 residues: CASRFNGQGAFYGYTF. The CDR3 DNA is TGTGCCAGCAGATTTAACGGACAGGGGGCTTTCTATGGCTACACCTTC. The entire variable domain, with the rest obtained from reference TRBV13 and TRBJ1-2, is as follows: AAGVIQSPRHLIKEKRETATLKCYPIPRHDTVYWYQQGPGQDPQFLISFYEKMQSDKGSIPDRFSAQQFSDYHSELNMSSLELGDSALYFCASRFNGQGAFYGYTFGSGTRLTVV.

This sequence joins TRBV28 and TRBJ2-7, with 8 nucleotides matching TRBD1. Germline CDR1 reads MDHEN; CDR2 reads SYDVKM. The CDR3 is 16 amino acids. V was clipped by 2 bases and J by 4 bases; unmatched bases: 10. The CDR3 DNA is TGTGCCAGCAGTTTAGGAGGGACAGGCAATTATTACGAGCAGTACTTC. This encodes CASSLGGTGNYYEQYF.

The chain has TRBV5-4 and TRBJ2-1; D is unclear. CDR1 and CDR2 from the germline V gene are SGHNT and YYREEE (reference sequence). V lost 4 bases and J 3 bases, leaving 17 bases between the germline ends. This CDR3 region has 16 residues. The CDR3 sequence: CASSQATVSFYNEQFF. The CDR3 region has the DNA TGTGCCAGCAGCCAAGCGACGGTCTCTTTCTACAATGAGCAGTTCTTC.

The gene calls are TRBV25-1 and TRBJ1-2, with D unclear. Germline CDR1 reads MGHDK; CDR2 reads SYGVNS. The V and J ends lost 0 bases and 5 bases respectively, with 16 bases between them. This CDR3 region has 16 residues. For the CDR3, the DNA is TGTGCCAGCAGTGAATATCTCCGGGGATGGCGTTATGGCTACACCTTC. Protein: CASSEYLRGWRYGYTF.

The chain links TRBV6-4 to TRBJ1-2; TRBD1 matches at 10 bases. Per the germline V gene, CDR1 is MRHNA and CDR2 is SNTAGT. The CDR3 is 14 amino acids. The V segment lost 6 bases and the J segment 3 bases; nucleotides outside the gene matches: 4. The CDR3 spells CASRPGTGDYGYTF. CDR3 bases: TGTGCCAGCAGGCCCGGGACAGGGGACTATGGCTACACCTTC.

J is TRBJ1-2 and V is TRBV29-1; 12 positions agree with TRBD1. There are 17 residues in the CDR3. Germline V gives CDR1 SQVTM, CDR2 ANQGSEA. V lost 3 bases and J lost 5; bases outside the gene matches: 13. The CDR3 sequence: CSVDTPFGDRGQYGYTF. The CDR3 region has the DNA TGCAGCGTTGATACCCCATTCGGGGACAGGGGGCAATATGGCTACACCTTC.

This chain uses TRBV6-1 with TRBJ2-7; TRBD1 agrees at 9 bases. J was trimmed by 5 bases and V by 0 bases; bases with no gene match: 5. Germline-derived CDR1 and CDR2 are MNHNS and SASEGT. The CDR3 has 15 amino acids. The CDR3 loop is CASSEARGTGNEQYF. The DNA of the CDR3 is TGTGCCAGCAGTGAAGCGCGGGGGACAGGGAACGAGCAGTACTTC.

The chain uses TRBV9 and TRBJ2-1; 13 bases map to TRBD2. This CDR3 has 17 residues. Trimming at V came to 4 bases and at J to 12 bases, leaving 16 bases not matched to a gene. Germline lookup yields CDR1 SGDLS and CDR2 YYNGEE. In DNA form, the CDR3 reads TGTGCCAGCAGCCCGATGACTAGCGGGGGGATCCGGTCTGTGCAGTTCTTC. Translating gives CASSPMTSGGIRSVQFF.

The chain carries TRBV9 and TRBJ2-3; D is undetermined. The CDR3 has 12 residues. Per the germline V gene, CDR1 is SGDLS and CDR2 is YYNGEE. V gave up 1 base and J gave up 4 bases, with 4 bases separating them. This CDR3 reads CASSVQSDTQYF. The CDR3, as DNA: TGTGCCAGCAGCGTACAGTCAGATACGCAGTATTTT.

V and J are TRBV2 and TRBJ2-1; 9 bases align to TRBD2. CDR1 and CDR2 from the germline V gene are SNHLY and FYNNEI. The CDR3 is made up of 15 amino acids. V gave up 6 bases and J gave up 5 bases; unmatched junction bases: 8. The CDR3 nucleotides are TGTGCCAGCAGAGTCGGCGGGGGGGTACACAATGAGCAGTTCTTC. It yields the protein CASRVGGGVHNEQFF.

The genes are TRBV11-2 and TRBJ1-1; TRBD1 matches at 7 bases. Trimming removed 5 bases from V and 1 base from J; junction bases left unmatched: 4. Germline V gene sequence: CDR1 SGHAT, CDR2 FQNNGV. The CDR3 length is 14 residues. CDR3: CASSQNRGNTEAFF. CDR3 coding DNA: TGTGCCAGCAGCCAAAACAGGGGGAACACTGAAGCTTTCTTT.

This chain connects TRBV15 to TRBJ1-2; 7 bases match TRBD1. The length of the CDR3 is 12 residues. Germline CDR1 reads LNHNV; CDR2 reads YYDKDF (reference sequence). Trimming took 3 bases from V and 8 from J; bases not matched to a gene: 3. Here the CDR3 DNA reads TGTGCCACCAGCAGGAACAGGGGAGGCTACACCTTC. Protein sequence: CATSRNRGGYTF. Filled out from reference TRBV15 and TRBJ1-2, the complete variable domain reads DAMVIQNPRYQVTQFGKPVTLSCSQTLNHNVMYWYQQKSSQAPKLLFHYYDKDFNNEADTPDNFQSRRPNTSFCFLDIRSPGLGDTAMYLCATSRNRGGYTFGSGTRLTVV.

This clone was found once. The chain uses TRBV7-7 and TRBJ2-5; no definite D call. CDR1 and CDR2 (germline): SSHAT, FNYEAQ (reference sequence). V lost 2 bases and J 5 bases, leaving 9 bases between the germline ends. The CDR3 is made up of 13 amino acids. The CDR3 sequence is CASSLNQRETQYF. The CDR3 DNA reads as TGTGCCAGCAGCTTAAATCAACGGGAGACCCAGTACTTC.

V is TRBV5-4 and J is TRBJ2-3; no definite D call. The germline gives CDR1 SGHNT, CDR2 YYREEE (reference sequence). V lost 5 bases to trimming and J lost 0 bases, with 4 bases between them. The CDR3 has 12 amino acids. CDR3 loop: CASSTSTDTQYF. The CDR3 nucleotides are TGTGCCAGCAGTACTAGCACAGATACGCAGTATTTT. Full variable domain (missing parts from reference TRBV5-4 and TRBJ2-3): ETGVTQSPTHLIKTRGQQVTLRCSSQSGHNTVSWYQQALGQGPQFIFQYYREEENGRGNFPPRFSGLQFPNYSSELNVNALELDDSALYLCASSTSTDTQYFGPGTRLTVL.

This chain uses TRBV29-1 with TRBJ2-1; 7 positions agree with TRBD2. Germline loops: CDR1 SQVTM, CDR2 ANQGSEA. The CDR3 runs to 13 residues. V trimming: 5 bases; J trimming: 3 bases; junction bases outside the gene matches: 4. CDR3 in amino acids: CSVKRGLYNEQFF. The CDR3 bases are TGCAGCGTTAAGCGGGGTCTCTACAATGAGCAGTTCTTC.

The chain is built from TRBV6-1 and TRBJ1-5; 10 bases match TRBD1. The trim removed 0 bases at V and 5 bases at J, leaving 7 bases unmatched. The CDR3 has 17 amino acids. CDR1 and CDR2 from the germline V gene are MNHNS and SASEGT. In DNA, the CDR3 is TGTGCCAGCAGTGAAGCTGGGTGGGGACAGGGGCATCAGCCCCAGCATTTT. Protein product: CASSEAGWGQGHQPQHF.

The rearrangement uses TRBV4-1 and TRBJ1-1, with a weak D call TRBD1 (6 bases). The CDR3 consists of 17 residues. CDR1 and CDR2 from the germline V gene are MGHRA and YSYEKL. Trimming cost V 6 bases and J 1 base, with 21 bases left between them. The CDR3 DNA reads as TGCGCCAGCAGTCCCCCGGCGGGGGGCATTGGGAACACTGAAGCTTTCTTT. Its protein product is CASSPPAGGIGNTEAFF.

V is TRBV7-9 and J is TRBJ1-1, with TRBD1 matching 7 bases. V lost 10 bases, J lost 0 bases, and 11 bases stayed unmatched. Germline-derived CDR1 and CDR2 are SEHNR and FQNEAQ (reference sequence). The CDR3 loop spans 15 amino acids. For the CDR3, the DNA is TGTGCCACTAGGATCACAGGGGCGGTGAACACTGAAGCTTTCTTT. Translated, it gives CATRITGAVNTEAFF.

The genes are TRBV6-1 and TRBJ1-2; 7 nucleotides match TRBD1. V shed 8 bases and J 1 base; nucleotides not matched to a gene: 10. Germline V gives CDR1 MNHNS, CDR2 SASEGT. This CDR3 is built from 15 residues. The CDR3 bases are TGTGCCAGCTTTACGACAGGGAACTTTAACTATGGCTACACCTTC. It codes for CASFTTGNFNYGYTF.

This chain connects TRBV11-2 to TRBJ2-7; unclear D gene. The CDR3 extends over 13 amino acids. The V end was cut by 3 bases, the J end by 4 bases, with 10 bases between. The germline CDR1 and CDR2 sequences are SGHAT and FQNNGV. The CDR3 sequence is CASSFSTLYEQYF. The CDR3 DNA sequence: TGTGCCAGCAGCTTTTCGACACTGTACGAGCAGTACTTC.

V gene TRBV5-8 combines with J gene TRBJ1-6; D is undetermined. CDR3 length: 16 residues. The germline V gene has CDR1 SGHTS and CDR2 YDEGEE. V lost 1 base to trimming and J lost 0 bases, with 8 bases between them. The CDR3 coding sequence is TGTGCCAGCAGCTTGTTCCCGGGCTCCTATAATTCACCCCTCCACTTT. This encodes CASSLFPGSYNSPLHF.

V gene TRBV29-1 combines with J gene TRBJ2-1; 12 bases map to TRBD2. This CDR3 contains 14 residues. J was trimmed by 8 bases and V by 4 bases; bases with no gene match: 6. CDR1 SQVTM and CDR2 ANQGSEA come from the germline V gene. This CDR3 is CSVGSSGGDDEQFF. CDR3 DNA: TGCAGCGTTGGCTCTAGCGGGGGGGATGATGAGCAGTTCTTC.

The chain uses TRBV4-1 and TRBJ2-7; 7 nucleotides match TRBD2. The CDR3 consists of 15 residues. Germline loops: CDR1 MGHRA, CDR2 YSYEKL. J lost 4 bases, V lost 3 bases, and 9 bases had no gene match. CDR3 DNA sequence: TGCGCCAGCAGCCAGTTAGCGGCGGGGGTATACGAGCAGTACTTC. It codes for CASSQLAAGVYEQYF.

This rearrangement joins TRBV4-1 to TRBJ2-1; D is unclear. CDR3 size: 14 residues. The V gene lost 2 bases and the J gene lost 12 bases, with 17 bases spanning the gap. Per germline, CDR1 MGHRA and CDR2 YSYEKL. CDR3 coding DNA: TGCGCCAGCAGCCAACTACCCCAGGTTATTGGGCAGTTCTTC. Its translation is CASSQLPQVIGQFF.

The V call is TRBV5-6, the J call TRBJ1-4, with TRBD1 identical over 11 bases. The J segment lost 7 bases and the V segment lost 3 bases, leaving 2 bases of the junction unmatched. Germline CDR1 and CDR2: SGHDT and YYEEEE. There are 14 residues in the CDR3. This CDR3 is CASSYGTGGEKLFF. The CDR3 DNA is TGTGCCAGCAGCTACGGGACAGGGGGTGAAAAACTGTTTTTT.

V gene TRBV6-1 combines with J gene TRBJ1-1, with 8 bases that match TRBD1. The CDR3 is 14 amino acids. Losses at the gene ends were 2 bases for V and 6 bases for J; bases not matched to a gene: 5. Germline lookup yields CDR1 MNHNS and CDR2 SASEGT. The CDR3 reads CASSERGQVSEAFF. DNA of the CDR3: TGTGCCAGCAGTGAAAGGGGACAGGTTTCTGAAGCTTTCTTT.

Here the CDR3 DNA reads TGTGCCAGCAGCCGCATCTTGGGGCCAAGTGAGCAGTTCTTC. It translates to CASSRILGPSEQFF. The chain uses TRBV7-6 and TRBJ2-1; tentatively, D is TRBD1 (5 bases). The germline V gene encodes CDR1 SGHVS and CDR2 FNYEAQ. With 5 bases removed from V and 9 bases from J, the gap between germline ends came to 17 bases. The CDR3 runs 14 residues.

The chain combines TRBV9 with TRBJ2-1; D is perhaps TRBD2 (7 bases). Per germline, CDR1 SGDLS and CDR2 YYNGEE. The CDR3 is 15 amino acids. Trimming pared 7 bases from V and 1 base from J, leaving 15 bases between. CDR3 sequence (DNA): TGTGCCAGCGTCAGTCGGGGGGCATCCTACAATGAGCAGTTCTTC. Its translation is CASVSRGASYNEQFF.